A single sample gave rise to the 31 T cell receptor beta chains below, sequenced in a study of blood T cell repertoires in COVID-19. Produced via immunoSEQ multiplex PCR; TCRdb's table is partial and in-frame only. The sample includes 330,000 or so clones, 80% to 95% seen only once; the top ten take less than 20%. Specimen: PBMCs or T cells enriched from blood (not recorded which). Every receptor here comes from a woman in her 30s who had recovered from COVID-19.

CDR3 sequence reads: CASSPSPGLAGNNEQFF. CDR3 DNA sequence: TGTGCCAGCAGCCCCTCCCCTGGACTAGCGGGCAACAATGAGCAGTTCTTC. The gene calls are TRBV3-1 (or the pseudogene TRBV3-2) and TRBJ2-1, with 11 nucleotides matching TRBD2. Per the germline V gene, CDR1 is LGHDT and CDR2 is YNNKEL (reference sequence). V trimming: 4 bases; J trimming: 5 bases; junction bases outside the gene matches: 10. This CDR3 has 17 residues.

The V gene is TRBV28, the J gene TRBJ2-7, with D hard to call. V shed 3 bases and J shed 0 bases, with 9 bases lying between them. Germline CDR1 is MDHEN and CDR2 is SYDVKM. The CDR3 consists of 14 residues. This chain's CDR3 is CASSLGWSSYEQYF. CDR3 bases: TGTGCCAGCAGTTTGGGTTGGAGCTCCTACGAGCAGTACTTC.

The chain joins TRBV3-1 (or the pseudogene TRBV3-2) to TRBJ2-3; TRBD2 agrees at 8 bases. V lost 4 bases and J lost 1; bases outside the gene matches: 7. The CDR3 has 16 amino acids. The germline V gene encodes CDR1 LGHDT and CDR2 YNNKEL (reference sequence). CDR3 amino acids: CASSPGGGIRTDTQYF. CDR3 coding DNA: TGTGCCAGCAGCCCCGGGGGGGGGATTCGCACAGATACGCAGTATTTT.

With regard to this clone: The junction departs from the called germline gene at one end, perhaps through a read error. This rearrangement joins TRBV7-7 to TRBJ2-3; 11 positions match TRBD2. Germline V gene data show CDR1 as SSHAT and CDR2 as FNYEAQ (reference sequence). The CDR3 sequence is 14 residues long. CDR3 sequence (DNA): TGTGCTAGCAGCTCCGGGACTAGCGGAGATACGCAGTATTTT. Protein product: CASSSGTSGDTQYF.

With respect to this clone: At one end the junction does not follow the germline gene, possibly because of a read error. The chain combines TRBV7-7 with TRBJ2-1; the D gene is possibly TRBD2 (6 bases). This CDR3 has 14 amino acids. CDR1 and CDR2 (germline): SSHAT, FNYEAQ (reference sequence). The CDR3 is CASSLFGGYNEQFF. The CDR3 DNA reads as TGTGCTAGCAGCTTATTTGGGGGGTACAATGAGCAGTTCTTC. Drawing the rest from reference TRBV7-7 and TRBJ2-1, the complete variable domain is GAGVSQSPRYKVTKRGQDVTLRCDPISSHATLYWYQQALGQGPEFLTYFNYEAQPDKSGLPSDRFSAERPEGSISTLTIQRTEQRDSAMYRCASSLFGGYNEQFFGPGTRLTVL.

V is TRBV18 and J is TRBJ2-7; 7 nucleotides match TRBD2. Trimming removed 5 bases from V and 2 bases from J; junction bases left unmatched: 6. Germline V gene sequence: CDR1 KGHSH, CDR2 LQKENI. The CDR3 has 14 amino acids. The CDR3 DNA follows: TGTGCCAGCTCAAGAGGCGCGGGAGCCTACGAGCAGTACTTC. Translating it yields CASSRGAGAYEQYF. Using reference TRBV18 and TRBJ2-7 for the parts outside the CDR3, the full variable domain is NAGVMQNPRHLVRRRGQEARLRCSPMKGHSHVYWYRQLPEEGLKFMVYLQKENIIDESGMPKERFSAEFPKEGPSILRIQQVVRGDSAAYFCASSRGAGAYEQYFGPGTRLTVT.

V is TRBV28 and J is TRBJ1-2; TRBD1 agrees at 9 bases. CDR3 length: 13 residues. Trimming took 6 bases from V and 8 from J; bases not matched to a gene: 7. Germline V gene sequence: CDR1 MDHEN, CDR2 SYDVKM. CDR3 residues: CASSPGQGRGYTF. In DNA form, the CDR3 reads TGTGCCAGCAGCCCCGGACAGGGGAGGGGCTACACCTTC.

CDR3 in amino acids: CASSVDRGEQYF. In DNA form, the CDR3 reads TGTGCCAGCAGCGTAGACAGGGGCGAGCAGTACTTC. The V gene is TRBV9, the J gene TRBJ2-7; 7 bases fit TRBD1. J gave up 6 bases and V 0 bases, and 0 bases lay outside the gene matches. CDR1 is SGDLS, CDR2 YYNGEE, per germline. There are 12 residues in the CDR3.

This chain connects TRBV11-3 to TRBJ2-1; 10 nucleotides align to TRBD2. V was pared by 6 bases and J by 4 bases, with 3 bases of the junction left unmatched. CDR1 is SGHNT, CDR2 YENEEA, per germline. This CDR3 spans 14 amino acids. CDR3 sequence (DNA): TGTGCCAGCAGTAGCGGGAGGTGGTACAATGAGCAGTTCTTC. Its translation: CASSSGRWYNEQFF.

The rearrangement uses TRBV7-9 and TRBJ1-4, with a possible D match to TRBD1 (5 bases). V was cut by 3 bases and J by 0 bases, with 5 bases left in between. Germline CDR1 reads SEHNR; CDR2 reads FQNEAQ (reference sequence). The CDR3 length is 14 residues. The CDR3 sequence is CASSLTATNEKLFF. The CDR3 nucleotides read TGTGCCAGCAGCTTGACAGCAACTAATGAAAAACTGTTTTTT. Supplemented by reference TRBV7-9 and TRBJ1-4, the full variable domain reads DTGVSQNPRHKITKRGQNVTFRCDPISEHNRLYWYRQTLGQGPEFLTYFQNEAQLEKSRLLSDRFSAERPKGSFSTLEIQRTEQGDSAMYLCASSLTATNEKLFFGSGTQLSVL.

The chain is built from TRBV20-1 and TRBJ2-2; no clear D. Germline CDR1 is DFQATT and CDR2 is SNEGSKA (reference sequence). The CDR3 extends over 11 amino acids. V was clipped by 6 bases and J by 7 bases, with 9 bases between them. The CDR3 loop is CSARVFGELFF. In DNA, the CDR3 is TGCAGTGCACGGGTGTTCGGGGAGCTGTTTTTT.

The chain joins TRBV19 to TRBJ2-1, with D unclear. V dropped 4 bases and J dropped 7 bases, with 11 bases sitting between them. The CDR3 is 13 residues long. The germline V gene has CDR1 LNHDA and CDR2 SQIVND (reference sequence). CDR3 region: CASSTPPLNEQFF. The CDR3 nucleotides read TGTGCCAGTAGTACCCCCCCCTTGAATGAGCAGTTCTTC.

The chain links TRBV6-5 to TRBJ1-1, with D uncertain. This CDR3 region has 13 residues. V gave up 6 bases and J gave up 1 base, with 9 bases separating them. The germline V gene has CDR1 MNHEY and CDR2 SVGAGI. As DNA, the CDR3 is TGTGCCAGCAGGATGCAGAAGAACACTGAAGCTTTCTTT. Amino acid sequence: CASRMQKNTEAFF.

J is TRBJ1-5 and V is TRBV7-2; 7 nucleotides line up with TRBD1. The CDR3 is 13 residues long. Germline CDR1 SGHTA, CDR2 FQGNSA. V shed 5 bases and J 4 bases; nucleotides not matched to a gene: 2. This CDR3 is CASSTRGNQPQHF. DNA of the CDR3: TGTGCCAGCAGCACCAGGGGGAATCAGCCCCAGCATTTT.

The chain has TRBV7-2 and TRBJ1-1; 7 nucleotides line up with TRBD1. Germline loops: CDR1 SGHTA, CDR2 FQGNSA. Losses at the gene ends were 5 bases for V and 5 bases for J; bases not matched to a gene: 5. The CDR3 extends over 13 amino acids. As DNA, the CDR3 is TGTGCCAGCAGCGTGGGACAGTGGACTGAAGCTTTCTTT. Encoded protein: CASSVGQWTEAFF.

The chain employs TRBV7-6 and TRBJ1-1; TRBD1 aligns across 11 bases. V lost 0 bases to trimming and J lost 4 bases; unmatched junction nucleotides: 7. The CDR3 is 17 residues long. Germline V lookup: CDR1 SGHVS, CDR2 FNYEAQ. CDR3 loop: CASSLAPGQGASTEAFF. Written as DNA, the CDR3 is TGTGCCAGCAGCTTAGCACCCGGACAGGGGGCGAGCACTGAAGCTTTCTTT.

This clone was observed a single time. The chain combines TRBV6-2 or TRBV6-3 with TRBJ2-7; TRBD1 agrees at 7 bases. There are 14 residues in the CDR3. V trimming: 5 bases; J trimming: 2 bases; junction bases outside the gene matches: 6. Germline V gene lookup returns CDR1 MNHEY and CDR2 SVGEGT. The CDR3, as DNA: TGTGCCAGCAGTCGGGACAGCATTACCTACGAGCAGTACTTC. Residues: CASSRDSITYEQYF.

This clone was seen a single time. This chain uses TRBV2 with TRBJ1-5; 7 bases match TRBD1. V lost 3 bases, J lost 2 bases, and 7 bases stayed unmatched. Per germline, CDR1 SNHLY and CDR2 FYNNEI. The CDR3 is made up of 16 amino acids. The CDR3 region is CASSEVGTVRNQPQHF. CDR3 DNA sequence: TGTGCCAGCAGTGAGGTTGGGACAGTACGCAATCAGCCCCAGCATTTT. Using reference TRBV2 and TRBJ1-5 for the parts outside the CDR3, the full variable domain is EPEVTQTPSHQVTQMGQEVILRCVPISNHLYFYWYRQILGQKVEFLVSFYNNEISEKSEIFDDQFSVERPDGSNFTLKIRSTKLEDSAMYFCASSEVGTVRNQPQHFGDGTRLSIL.

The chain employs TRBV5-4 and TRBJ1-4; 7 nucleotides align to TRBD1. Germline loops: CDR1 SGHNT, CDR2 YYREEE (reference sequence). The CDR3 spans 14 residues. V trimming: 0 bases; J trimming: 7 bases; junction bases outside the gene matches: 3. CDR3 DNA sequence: TGTGCCAGCAGCTTGGGGACAGGCGGTGAAAAACTGTTTTTT. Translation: CASSLGTGGEKLFF.

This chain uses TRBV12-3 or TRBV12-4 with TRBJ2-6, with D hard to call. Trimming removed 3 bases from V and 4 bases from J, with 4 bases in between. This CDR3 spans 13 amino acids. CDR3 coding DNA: TGTGCCAGCAGTTTTTTAGGGGCCAACGTCCTGACTTTC. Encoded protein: CASSFLGANVLTF.

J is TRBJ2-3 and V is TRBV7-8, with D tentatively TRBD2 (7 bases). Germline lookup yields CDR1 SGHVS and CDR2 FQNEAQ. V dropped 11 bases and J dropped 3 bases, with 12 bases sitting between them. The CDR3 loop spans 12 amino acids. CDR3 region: CAAGAVTDTQYF. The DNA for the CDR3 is TGTGCCGCGGGGGCGGTTACAGATACGCAGTATTTT.

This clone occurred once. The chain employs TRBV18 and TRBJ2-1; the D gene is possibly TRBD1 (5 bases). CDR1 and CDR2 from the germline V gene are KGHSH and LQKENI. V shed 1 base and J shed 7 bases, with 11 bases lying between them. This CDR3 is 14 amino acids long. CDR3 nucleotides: TGTGCCAGCTCACCACAGGGGCTACCTAATGAGCAGTTCTTC. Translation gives CASSPQGLPNEQFF.

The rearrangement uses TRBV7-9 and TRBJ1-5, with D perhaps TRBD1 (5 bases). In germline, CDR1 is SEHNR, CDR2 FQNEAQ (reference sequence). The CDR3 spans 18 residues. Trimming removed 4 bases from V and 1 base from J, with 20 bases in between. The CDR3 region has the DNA TGTGCCAGCAGCTCGACAGACAAGAGATTCATCAGCAATCAGCCCCAGCATTTT. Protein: CASSSTDKRFISNQPQHF.

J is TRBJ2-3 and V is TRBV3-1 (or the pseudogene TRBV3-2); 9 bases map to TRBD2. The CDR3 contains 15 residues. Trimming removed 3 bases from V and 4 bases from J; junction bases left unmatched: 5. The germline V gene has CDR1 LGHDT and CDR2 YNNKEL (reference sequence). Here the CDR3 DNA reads TGTGCCAGCAGCCAGCCTAGCGGGATACCAGATACGCAGTATTTT. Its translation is CASSQPSGIPDTQYF.

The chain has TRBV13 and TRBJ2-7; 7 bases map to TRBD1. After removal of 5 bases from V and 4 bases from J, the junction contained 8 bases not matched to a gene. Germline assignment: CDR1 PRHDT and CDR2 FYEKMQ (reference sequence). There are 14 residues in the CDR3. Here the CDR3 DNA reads TGTGCCAGCAGCCCAAGAGAGGGGGCATACGAGCAGTACTTC. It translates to CASSPREGAYEQYF.

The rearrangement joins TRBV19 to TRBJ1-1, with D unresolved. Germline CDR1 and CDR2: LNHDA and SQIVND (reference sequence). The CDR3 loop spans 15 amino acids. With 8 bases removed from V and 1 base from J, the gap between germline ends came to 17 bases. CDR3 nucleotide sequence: TGTGCCAGTCTGGACTGGGAGAGAAGGAACACTGAAGCTTTCTTT. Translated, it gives CASLDWERRNTEAFF.

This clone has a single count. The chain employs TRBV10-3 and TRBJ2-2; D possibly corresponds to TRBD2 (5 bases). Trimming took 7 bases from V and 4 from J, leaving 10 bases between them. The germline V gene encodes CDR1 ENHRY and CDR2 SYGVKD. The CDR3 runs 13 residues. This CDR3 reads CAITDLFTGELFF. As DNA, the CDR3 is TGTGCCATCACGGACTTATTCACCGGGGAGCTGTTTTTT.

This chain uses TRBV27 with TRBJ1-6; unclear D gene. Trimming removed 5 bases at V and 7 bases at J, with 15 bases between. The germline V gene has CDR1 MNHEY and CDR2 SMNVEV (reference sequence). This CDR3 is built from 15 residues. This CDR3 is CASSPRTGPNSPLHF. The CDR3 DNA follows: TGTGCCAGCAGTCCTAGGACTGGGCCAAATTCACCCCTCCACTTT.

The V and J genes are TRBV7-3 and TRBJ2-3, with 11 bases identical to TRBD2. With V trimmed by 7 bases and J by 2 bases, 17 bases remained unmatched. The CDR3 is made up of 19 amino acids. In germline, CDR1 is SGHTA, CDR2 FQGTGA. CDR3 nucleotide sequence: TGTGCCAGCACCACAAGTCCTAGCGGGGGGCCAACAGCCACAGATACGCAGTATTTT. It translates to CASTTSPSGGPTATDTQYF.

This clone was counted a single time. The CDR3 loop reads CASSSLQENEQYF. The CDR3 DNA is TGTGCCAGCAGCTCCCTCCAGGAAAACGAGCAGTACTTC. The chain has TRBV11-2 and TRBJ2-7; D gene ambiguous. Germline lookup yields CDR1 SGHAT and CDR2 FQNNGV. This CDR3 region has 13 residues. The V end was cut by 4 bases, the J end by 5 bases, with 12 bases between.

The CDR3 DNA is TGTGCCAGCAGCTCGGAGGGCGCCAACTTCGACGGGCAGTACTTC. Its translation: CASSSEGANFDGQYF. The chain couples TRBV6-2 or TRBV6-3 to TRBJ2-7; the D gene is possibly TRBD2 (6 bases). The V end lost 6 bases, the J end lost 9 bases, and 24 bases lay between the germline ends. The germline CDR1 and CDR2 sequences are MNHEY and SVGEGT. This CDR3 comprises 15 residues.